Listed below are T cell receptor beta chains from one sample, sequenced in a study of shared clonotypes between healthy human individuals. Clones were sequenced by immunoSEQ multiplex PCR, and TCRdb holds only the in-frame ones, with some missing. The sample has millions of clones, approximately 94% seen once. Specimen: naive CD8+ T cells sorted from blood. The receptors were gathered from a man younger than 35 in good health. CDR3s include the opening cysteine and the closing phenylalanine or tryptophan. A D gene is named only where the DNA matches it firmly.

D gene: -
V gene: TRBV11-2
J gene: TRBJ1-2
CDR3 protein: CASSLGGFGYTF

D gene: TRBD2
V gene: TRBV9
J gene: -
CDR3 protein: CASSPGGTGDEQYF

D gene: -
V gene: TRBV5-6
J gene: TRBJ1-1
CDR3 protein: CASSSETRMDTEAFF

D gene: TRBD2
V gene: TRBV13
J gene: TRBJ2-1
CDR3 protein: CASSPGLAEINEQFF

D gene: -
V gene: TRBV7-8
J gene: TRBJ2-7
CDR3 protein: CASSLGGGGGPQQYF

D gene: -
V gene: TRBV7-2
J gene: TRBJ2-7
CDR3 protein: CASSLSGGFRSEQYF

D gene: -
V gene: TRBV4-1
J gene: TRBJ2-5
CDR3 protein: CASSQGRGQETQYF

D gene: -
V gene: TRBV30
J gene: TRBJ1-5
CDR3 protein: CAWSVPGQPQHF

D gene: -
V gene: TRBV19
J gene: TRBJ2-7
CDR3 protein: CASSAVASYEQYF

D gene: -
V gene: TRBV30
J gene: TRBJ2-3
CDR3 protein: CAGGVATDTQYF

D gene: -
V gene: TRBV5-4
J gene: TRBJ2-3
CDR3 protein: CASSLMTGGTDTQYF

D gene: -
V gene: TRBV7-7
J gene: TRBJ2-2
CDR3 protein: CASRPRMGSGELFF

D gene: -
V gene: TRBV19
J gene: TRBJ2-1
CDR3 protein: CASSIGPYNEQFF